The 5 T cell receptor beta chains below come from one sample, sequenced in a study of T cell responses to AZD1222 COVID-19 vaccine. Data came from immunoSEQ multiplex PCR; TCRdb stores just in-frame clones and leaves some out. Among under 150,000 clones listed, about 90% were seen once. The sample in question was peripheral blood, obtained 28 days after the second AZD1222 dose. These TCRs come from an adult who received the AZD1222 COVID-19 vaccine.

The chain carries TRBV6-5 and TRBJ2-7; TRBD2 matches 7 bases. The CDR3 consists of 15 residues. Germline V gene data show CDR1 as MNHEY and CDR2 as SVGAGI. The J segment lost 5 bases and the V segment lost 8 bases, leaving 15 bases of the junction unmatched. The CDR3 nucleotides are TGTGCCAGCCGCAGTCAGGGACGACGGGGGGACGAGCAGTACTTC. This sequence encodes CASRSQGRRGDEQYF.

This clone turned up a few times. The CDR3 DNA is TGTGCCAGCAGCCCCCTCGGTAGCGGGAGCCCCTACAATGAGCAGTTCTTC. It translates to CASSPLGSGSPYNEQFF. The chain employs TRBV4-2 and TRBJ2-1; TRBD2 agrees at 9 bases. CDR1 is LGHNA, CDR2 YNFKEQ, per germline. The V and J ends lost 4 bases and 2 bases, in that order; junction bases with no gene match: 9. CDR3 length: 17 residues.

V and J are TRBV28 and TRBJ1-4, with D perhaps TRBD1 (6 bases). CDR1 is MDHEN, CDR2 SYDVKM, per germline. Trimming removed 4 bases at V and 3 bases at J, with 12 bases between. This CDR3 is 15 amino acids long. The CDR3 protein is CASSSSGVANEKLFF. The CDR3 DNA follows: TGTGCCAGCAGTTCCTCAGGGGTAGCTAATGAAAAACTGTTTTTT.

The chain uses TRBV20-1 and TRBJ2-4; 8 bases line up with TRBD2. This CDR3 is built from 13 residues. The V and J ends lost 3 bases and 9 bases, in that order; junction bases with no gene match: 7. CDR1 is DFQATT and CDR2 is SNEGSKA in the germline V gene (reference sequence). The CDR3 here is CSASRGGQGIQYF. The CDR3 DNA is TGCAGTGCTAGTCGGGGGGGCCAGGGCATTCAGTACTTC.

The chain combines TRBV27 with TRBJ1-4, with unresolved D. Germline CDR1 MNHEY, CDR2 SMNVEV (reference sequence). The CDR3 loop spans 13 amino acids. V lost 7 bases and J 8 bases, leaving 14 bases between the germline ends. The CDR3 is CASKSWPEEKLFF. The DNA of the CDR3 is TGTGCCAGCAAATCGTGGCCTGAAGAAAAACTGTTTTTT.